Given below is one T cell receptor (beta chain) in context. This clonotype was detected a few times. It has no known antigen specificity. Qualities for individual bases were not recorded, and no much larger clone is one base off. For this chain, trimming is 9 bases at the V end and 6 bases at the J end, and the number of junction bases without a gene match is 8. The cysteine opens and the phenylalanine closes a CDR3 of 14 amino acids. Only the CDR3 region is kept as DNA, spanning 42 bases read in frame from base 1. For CDR1 and CDR2, the germline V gene (reference sequence) lists LNHDA and SQIVND. Donors were a few dozen systemically healthy Caucasian individuals from Russia aged roughly 6 to 90 years. Roughly 9.5 milliliters of peripheral blood were drawn from each donor into EDTA-treated Vacutainer tubes. Ficoll-Paque density-gradient centrifugation was used to isolate PBMCs, with at least 6.5 million per sample. Trizol reagent was used to extract total RNA from PBMCs, with at least 6 micrograms per sample. For every donor, an aliquot of PBMCs went through flow cytometry to measure the percentages of naive CD45RAhigh/CD27high T cells.

Library preparation used 5' RACE. A second PCR of roughly 7 to 11 cycles was performed with a sample-barcoded 5' primer and a J-beta primer mix. A template-switch 5' adaptor carrying 12 random nucleotides introduced a unique molecular identifier onto each TCR beta cDNA molecule. At least 2.5 million CDR3-containing paired-end reads were obtained from each sample. First-strand cDNA was synthesized from all RNA with the Mint cDNA synthesis kit, primed by a TRBC-specific oligonucleotide. Following uracil-DNA glycosylase treatment, all cDNA underwent a first 18-cycle PCR with the universal primers M1SS and BC2_uni_R. The authors processed their data as follows. For normalization, 1 million high-quality reads, each with a distinct molecular identifier, were randomly selected from each sample. Reads with shared molecular identifiers were discarded instead of being binned into consensus sequences. MiTCR, set to a Q25 quality threshold and the strictest error-elimination algorithm, was used for CDR3 identification, clonotype clustering and error correction. A nonparametric unseen species model with Euler transformation was used to estimate a lower bound on total TCR beta diversity. TCRdb reran the public reads through fastp at Q25 and MiXCR, keeping productive beta chains. Entries that share a CDR3 protein sequence are merged under the most common genes and DNA. Here the V and J calls rest on TCRdb's processing, not on the authors' analysis. The sample data list approximately 1,700,000 distinct CDR3 sequences, and 30% to 40% of these were observed just once. The top ten hold under 25% of the sample.

This record comes from a study of blood T cells in healthy people across ages (dated by TCRdb to about 2015). About the investigation overall: In model experiments, template switching captured roughly one uniquely barcoded TCR beta cDNA molecule for every two T cells. Age-related changes in TCR beta repertoire diversity were measured in the study by deep sequencing normalized with unique cDNA molecular identifiers. Four age groups were formed from the donors: young (average approximately 17 years), middle-aged (approximately 40), aged (over 55) and long-lived (around 80). Donors of different ages were randomly distributed across sequencing lanes to avoid experimental bias. The study analyzed two additional independent replicas of 1 million unique cDNA reads from the same blood draw for two donors, one aged 18 to 30 and one aged 80 or older.

General findings and caveats noted by the study authors: Estimates of total diversity based on one million sequenced T cells were regarded as lower bounds and as underestimates. There was a strong correlation between observed TCR beta diversity and the percentage of naive T cells measured by flow cytometry. Bulk unsorted PBMC profiling prevented conclusive comparison of naive and antigen-experienced compartments. As age increased, observed TCR beta diversity per million T cells dropped in a roughly linear way, and a significant reduction was already evident by age roughly 40. Because the CMV infection status of the donors was unknown, age-related changes in expanded clonotypes may potentially have been confounded. Compared with the aged group, the long-lived group had more naive CD4+ T cells, fewer expanded clones and increased TCR diversity, a pattern suggesting age selection.

Sequenced input: blood. The rearrangement combines TRBV19 with TRBJ2-2; 9 bases in the middle match TRBD1. The sequence derives from a human donor in good health. In nucleotides, the sequence is TGTGCCAGCCGTGGACAGGGGTCGGCCGGGGAGCTGTTTTTT. Its protein reads: CASRGQGSAGELFF.